The sample holds a few counts of the clone carrying this TCR beta chain. Antigen specificity is unknown. The CDR3 is 14 residues long. Between the trimmed V and J ends, which lost 6 bases and 3 bases, there was a span of 14 bases. Looked up from germline, CDR1 is MDHEN and CDR2 is SYDVKM. These data belong to a study of memory CD4+ T cells and cytomegalovirus serostatus. Study-level background: Healthy Belgian adult donors included about nine CMV-positive and around 25 CMV-negative people. Study-wide points: About 40% of the roughly 150 known CMV-associated TCRbeta sequences appeared in CD4+ memory.

Libraries were prepared by immunoSEQ multiplex PCR; TCRdb keeps only in-frame clonotypes and omits some of them. The table shows 60,000 or so clones, with approximately 82% occurring only once. Single viable CD3+CD4+CD8-CD45RO+ cells were sorted as the memory CD4+ T cells. Positive selection with CD4 microbeads enriched total CD4+ T cells. Sequenced input: memory CD4+ T cells from blood. This TCR was recovered from an adult in good health and CMV-seronegative. Some clones in this sample may be carry-over from other donors' samples. The rearrangement joins TRBV28 to TRBJ2-5; D may be TRBD2 (5 bases). The CDR3 region is CASSSPTGEETQYF. The CDR3, as DNA: TGTGCCAGCAGCTCCCCCACCGGGGAAGAGACCCAGTACTTC.